Each of the 2 T cell receptor delta chains below was sequenced from the same sample in a study of γδ T cells in repeated Plasmodium falciparum infection. Gammadelta T cells were flow-sorted from PBMC into Vgamma9/Vdelta2+ and Vdelta2-negative populations for bulk analysis. TCRdb ran CATT on the multiplex PCR reads. Here the sample spans 45,000 to 60,000 delta-chain clones, 1.9% being singletons. Specimen: gamma-delta T cells from blood. All receptors come from a pool of human donors (malaria-infected and uninfected, not separated).

This clone came up many times. TCRdb assigns this DNA the protein of a much larger clone, which departs from its translation at residue 14; this likely reflects a read error, and the protein shown comes from translating the DNA. V gene TRAV38-2/DV8 combines with J gene TRDJ1; tentative D call: TRDD3 (5 bases). The CDR3 is made up of 23 amino acids. CDR1 and CDR2 (germline): TSESDYY, QEAYKQQN. The V end was cut by 1 base, the J end by 0 bases, with 34 bases between. In nucleotides, the CDR3 is TGTGCTTATAGGAGCCGCCGACCCCAAACCGCCCGGGGACACACCGAGTACACCGATAAACTCATCTTT. Translated: CAYRSRRPQTARGHTEYTDKLIF.

This clone has more than one count but fewer than ten. This may be a read error, as it is one base from a much larger clone. This rearrangement joins TRDV1 to TRDJ1; tentatively, D is TRDD3 (6 bases). No J gene was available from TCRdb, and it was assigned here by a germline match of the DNA. CDR3 length: 20 amino acids. CDR1 and CDR2 (germline): TSWWSYY, QGS. The V end lost 5 bases, the J end lost 0 bases, and 28 bases lay between the germline ends. CDR3 region: CALGTRGPRRWGPYTDKLIF. For the CDR3, the DNA is TGTGCTCTTGGGACGAGGGGTCCTAGGCGGTGGGGGCCGTACACCGATAAACTCATCTTT.